This T cell receptor (beta chain) stems from a study of shared clonotypes between healthy human individuals. Germline V gives CDR1 MNHNS, CDR2 SASEGT. This CDR3 spans 12 amino acids. V lost 4 bases and J 3 bases, leaving 7 bases between the germline ends. Only in-frame clones appear in the TCRdb table, and some are missing; sequencing was by immunoSEQ multiplex PCR. This repertoire shows over 400,000 clones, approximately 78% found once; its top ten account for approximately 12%. This sequence joins TRBV6-1 and TRBJ2-7; D is unclear. The sample consisted of PBMCs. The TCR was taken from a woman aged 40-49 years in good health. Some clones in this sample may be carry-over from other donors' samples. The CDR3 sequence: CASSAFSYEQYF. CDR3 coding DNA: TGTGCCAGCAGTGCCTTCAGCTACGAGCAGTACTTC.